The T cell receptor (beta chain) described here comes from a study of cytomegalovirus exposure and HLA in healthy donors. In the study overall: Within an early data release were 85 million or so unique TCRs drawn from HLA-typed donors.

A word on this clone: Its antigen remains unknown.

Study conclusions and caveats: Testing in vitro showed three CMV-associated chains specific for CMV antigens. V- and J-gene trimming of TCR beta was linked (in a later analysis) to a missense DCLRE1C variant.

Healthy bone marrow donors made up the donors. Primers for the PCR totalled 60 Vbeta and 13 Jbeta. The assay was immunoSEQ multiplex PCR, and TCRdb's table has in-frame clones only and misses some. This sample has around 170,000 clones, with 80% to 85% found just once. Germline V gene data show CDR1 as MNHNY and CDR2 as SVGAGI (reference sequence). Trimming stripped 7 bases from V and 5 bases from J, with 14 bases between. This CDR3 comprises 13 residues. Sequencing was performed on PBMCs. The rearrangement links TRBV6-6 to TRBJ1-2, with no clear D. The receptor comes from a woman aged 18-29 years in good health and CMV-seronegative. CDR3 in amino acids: CASNFGWRYGYTF. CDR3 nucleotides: TGTGCCAGCAACTTCGGGTGGCGATATGGCTACACCTTC.